This T cell receptor beta chain was profiled in a study of cytomegalovirus exposure and HLA in healthy donors. The donors were in the roughly 110-subject validation cohort, distinct from the approximately 700-subject first cohort. Study outcomes and limitations: The classifier, whose performance was assessed in both the original and validation cohorts, reportedly diagnosed cytomegalovirus status with high specificity and sensitivity.

This clone was picked up a small number of times. Its antigen is not known. TCRdb's table, derived via immunoSEQ multiplex PCR, lists solely in-frame clones and lacks some. Of 220,000 or so clones in the sample, approximately 80% were seen once. The origin of this receptor is a woman aged 25 to 39 in good health and CMV-seropositive. The sequenced sample was PBMCs.

In DNA, the CDR3 is TGTGCCAGCAGCTTGGGCGTAGGGAACTACGAGCAGTACTTC. Residues: CASSLGVGNYEQYF. V is TRBV5-4 and J is TRBJ2-7, with D hard to call. Germline lookup yields CDR1 SGHNT and CDR2 YYREEE (reference sequence). The CDR3 loop spans 14 amino acids. V lost 0 bases to trimming and J lost 3 bases, with 10 bases between them.